This T cell receptor (beta chain) was identified in a study of shared clonotypes between healthy human individuals. Germline V gene data show CDR1 as KGHSH and CDR2 as LQKENI. The CDR3 contains 16 residues. The V end lost 3 bases, the J end lost 8 bases, and 20 bases lay between the germline ends. The sorted-subset replicate PCRs were given approximately 190 ng DNA, which is about 30,000 T cell genomes. Clones were sequenced by immunoSEQ multiplex PCR, and TCRdb holds only the in-frame ones, with some missing. The repertoire includes 2 million to 2.5 million clones, more than 85% of them detected once, and 0.35% to 0.45% sits in the top ten.

The sequencing input was naive CD4+ T cells from PBMCs. Subset noted: CD45RA+ positively selected. This sequence originates from a man aged 18 to 30 in good health. Some clones in this sample may be carry-over from other donors' samples. The chain has TRBV18 and TRBJ2-1; D is perhaps TRBD2 (7 bases). CDR3 residues: CASSPLGAGALDEQFF. Written as DNA, the CDR3 is TGTGCCAGCTCACCGTTGGGCGCGGGGGCTCTGGATGAGCAGTTCTTC.